This TCR beta chain derives from a study of blood T cell repertoires in COVID-19. As for the study in general: There were acute and convalescent COVID-19 samples, and they came from the United States, Italy and Spain. Sample material is recorded as cDNA or gDNA derived from T cells, B-cell-depleted T cells, or PBMCs.

Source study methods: Using reference gene primer amplification, nucleated cell counts were estimated. Repertoires were generated with immunoSEQ multiplex PCR, while TCRdb's copy carries only in-frame clones and drops some. V and J calls and clone size are given by that table; D and trimming were obtained from the DNA. The data contain 280,000 or so clones, approximately 89% of them singletons. Germline lookup yields CDR1 SQVTM and CDR2 ANQGSEA. The CDR3 has 14 residues. Trimming removed 5 bases from V and 0 bases from J, with 14 bases in between. The source is a woman aged 25 to 39 who had recovered from COVID-19. The sequencing input was peripheral blood. This chain joins TRBV29-1 and TRBJ2-7; perhaps TRBD1 as D (6 bases). CDR3 residues: CSVTTGIGSYEQYF. CDR3 bases: TGCAGCGTTACTACAGGGATCGGCTCCTACGAGCAGTACTTC.